The sample holds a few counts of the clone carrying this T cell receptor (beta chain). Antigen unknown. Trimming removed 1 base from V and 7 bases from J, with 10 bases in between. Germline V gene sequence: CDR1 SEHNR, CDR2 FQNEAQ (reference sequence). There are 13 residues in the CDR3. Semi-nested PCR with Nested Universal Primer A followed constant-region reverse priming of full-length variable regions. TCRdb analysed the 5' RACE reads with MiXCR anew, one entry per CDR3 protein. Seen here are around 52,000 distinct CDR3 sequences, around 26% observed once, and the top ten hold 3.2%. Broader study findings: Larger-cohort validation covered only one TCR beta V-J rearrangement. Tumor Treg TCRs overlapped most with tumor naive CD4+ cells. Tumor memory CD4+ T cell TCR gene usage was found to cluster with blood and lymph node memory CD4+ cells and with lymph node naive CD4+ cells.

The chain is built from TRBV7-9 and TRBJ1-2; D gene ambiguous. This receptor was taken from a female donor with breast cancer. The sample consisted of tumor-infiltrating memory CD4+ T cells sorted from the breast tumor. The subset: memory CD4+ T cells, CD4+CD45RO+CD25-. CDR3 protein: CASSLVLGSGYTF. The CDR3 nucleotides read TGTGCCAGCAGCTTAGTGCTGGGTTCTGGCTACACCTTC.